This is a list of T cell receptor beta chains from one sample in a study of early T cells in non-severe SARS-CoV-2 infection. Via MiXCR, TCRdb re-called the 5' RACE reads, giving one row per CDR3 protein. The sample comprises around 55,000 distinct CDR3 sequences, more than 6.5% of which are singletons, and around 5% rests with the top ten. The sample consisted of whole blood, taken at baseline. Receptor source: an adult who was a healthcare worker with PCR-confirmed SARS-CoV-2 infection or an uninfected control (not recorded which). CDR3s include the opening cysteine and the closing phenylalanine or tryptophan. The D gene is left open where the match is weak. Not every row has a clone size; where given, it reads once, few, many or a size class.

J gene | clone size | D gene | V gene | CDR3 DNA | CDR3 protein
TRBJ2-3 | - | TRBD1 | TRBV29-1 | TGCAGCGTTGAAGATCTTGACAGGGCAACAGATACGCAGTATTTT | CSVEDLDRATDTQYF
TRBJ1-2 | many | - | TRBV11-2 | TGTGCCAGCAGCTTAGACGCGGGATCCTATGGCTACACCTTC | CASSLDAGSYGYTF
TRBJ2-1 | - | TRBD2 | TRBV24-1 | TGTGCCACCAGTGATTGGCGTAGCGGGGCAAACAATGAGCAGTTCTTC | CATSDWRSGANNEQFF
TRBJ1-5 | - | TRBD1 | TRBV20-1 | TGCAGTGCTAGAGTCCCCCAGGGGGTAAGCAGACAGCCCCAGCATTTT | CSARVPQGVSRQPQHF
TRBJ2-3 | many | - | TRBV20-1 | TGCAGTGCCCAGTCCTTAACGGGGGGCCCCACAGATACGCAGTATTTT | CSAQSLTGGPTDTQYF
TRBJ2-2 | - | TRBD2 | TRBV7-7 | TGTGCCAGCAGCCCCGGACTAGTTGACACCGGGGAGCTGTTTTTT | CASSPGLVDTGELFF
TRBJ2-3 | many | - | TRBV20-1 | TGCAGTGCTACCGCTAGCTCAGATACGCAGTATTTT | CSATASSDTQYF
TRBJ2-7 | many | TRBD2 | TRBV28 | TGTGCCAGCAGTTTCGGCGGGGGTCTCTACGAGCAGTACTTC | CASSFGGGLYEQYF
TRBJ2-2 | - | - | TRBV10-3 | TGTGCCATCAGTGAGCCTCCGGGACGGTCGAACACCGGGGAGCTGTTTTTT | CAISEPPGRSNTGELFF
TRBJ2-5 | few | - | TRBV7-2 | TGTGCCAGCAGCCCCCCCTGGGGGGCGGCAGAGACCCAGTACTTC | CASSPPWGAAETQYF
TRBJ1-1 | many | - | TRBV7-3 | TGTGCCAGCAGCTTAAATGGAATCGGGGGCCCCACTGAAGCTTTCTTT | CASSLNGIGGPTEAFF
TRBJ1-6 | - | TRBD1 | TRBV4-1 | TGCGCCAGCAGCCAAGAGTCCCCGACAGGGGTCTCTTCACCCCTCCACTTT | CASSQESPTGVSSPLHF
TRBJ2-7 | few | - | TRBV28 | TGTGCCAGCATTTCGCAGGGGCTTGGAGAGCAGTACTTC | CASISQGLGEQYF
TRBJ1-4 | many | - | TRBV27 | TGTGCCAGCAGTTTATCGGTGGAGGGCTCCACTAATGAAAAACTGTTTTTT | CASSLSVEGSTNEKLFF
TRBJ2-2 | - | TRBD1 | TRBV9 | TGTGCCAGCAGCATTGGGACAGGGGACACCGGGGAGCTGTTTTTT | CASSIGTGDTGELFF
TRBJ1-6 | many | TRBD1 | TRBV10-2 | TGCGCCAGCGTCGATAGGACAGGTAGCTCCTATAATTCACCCCTCCACTTT | CASVDRTGSSYNSPLHF
TRBJ1-2 | few | TRBD1 | TRBV5-6 | TGTGCCAGCAGCTGGACAGGGCTTGGTGGCTACACCTTC | CASSWTGLGGYTF
TRBJ2-7 | - | TRBD1 | TRBV28 | TGTGCCAGCAGAGCCTCGACCAGGGGGAGAAACGAGCAGTACTTC | CASRASTRGRNEQYF
TRBJ1-1 | many | - | TRBV12-3/TRBV12-4 | TGTGCCAGCAGTTTTGCCACTGAAGCTTTCTTT | CASSFATEAFF
TRBJ2-1 | many | - | TRBV5-4 | TGTGCCAGCAGCCCGGACCGCTCCTACAATGAGCAGTTCTTC | CASSPDRSYNEQFF
TRBJ2-1 | - | - | TRBV27 | TGTGCCAGCAGTTCCCTCGTTCTAAATGAGCAGTTCTTC | CASSSLVLNEQFF
TRBJ2-1 | many | TRBD1 | TRBV29-1 | TGCAGCGTTGGACGGACAGGGGGAGGCTACAATGAGCAGTTCTTC | CSVGRTGGGYNEQFF
TRBJ1-2 | many | - | TRBV12-3/TRBV12-4 | TGTGCCAGCCTATCATCGTACCATATCTATGGCTACACCTTC | CASLSSYHIYGYTF
TRBJ1-2 | many | - | TRBV10-2 | TGCGCCAGCAGTGAGTCTTCTTACTATGGCTACACCTTC | CASSESSYYGYTF
TRBJ2-1 | few | TRBD1 | TRBV28 | TGTGCCAGCAGTCCCAATCGACAGGGGAGGTCTAGAAACAATGAGCAGTTCTTC | CASSPNRQGRSRNNEQFF
TRBJ2-7 | many | TRBD2 | TRBV12-3/TRBV12-4 | TGTGCCAGCAGTTTGGGACTAGCGGGCTCCGTCGGGTCCTACGAGCAGTACTTC | CASSLGLAGSVGSYEQYF
TRBJ2-7 | many | - | TRBV18 | TGTGCCAGCTCACCACCGGGGGGCGACGAGCAGTACTTC | CASSPPGGDEQYF
TRBJ2-1 | - | - | TRBV7-2 | TGTGCCAGCAGCTTAGTACTATCATACAATGAGCAGTTCTTC | CASSLVLSYNEQFF
TRBJ1-6 | - | - | TRBV5-1 | TGCGCCAGCAGCTTGTTGGACTCCTATAATTCACCCCTCCACTTT | CASSLLDSYNSPLHF
TRBJ2-5 | - | - | TRBV27 | TGTGCCAGCAGTTTAGATTCGTACCAAGAGACCCAGTACTTC | CASSLDSYQETQYF
TRBJ2-1 | many | - | TRBV7-2 | TGTGCCAGCAGCTTAGGGGGTTACTCCTACAATGAGCAGTTCTTC | CASSLGGYSYNEQFF
TRBJ1-2 | few | - | TRBV28 | TGTGCCAGCAGCCCACGGGGCATCCTTGGCTACACCTTC | CASSPRGILGYTF
TRBJ2-5 | few | - | TRBV4-3 | TGCGCCAGCAGCCCGGGGGCTCAGAAGACCCAGTACTTC | CASSPGAQKTQYF
TRBJ2-3 | few | - | TRBV7-2 | TGTGCCAGCAGCCAGCGGTCGGGGAGGACAGATACGCAGTATTTT | CASSQRSGRTDTQYF
TRBJ1-5 | few | - | TRBV20-1 | TGCAGTGCTAGAAACAATCAGCCCCAGCATTTT | CSARNNQPQHF
TRBJ1-3 | few | TRBD1 | TRBV5-1 | TGCGCCAGCAGCTTGGGACAGGGAGACACCATATATTTT | CASSLGQGDTIYF
TRBJ2-1 | many | - | TRBV10-2 | TGCGCCAGCAGCCCCAGGGTAGATGAGCAGTTCTTC | CASSPRVDEQFF
TRBJ2-5 | many | TRBD1 | TRBV27 | TGTGCCAGCAGCGACAGGGCCCTCCAAGAGACCCAGTACTTC | CASSDRALQETQYF
TRBJ1-1 | - | - | TRBV18 | TGTGCCAGCTCACCAGTCGGGGACACTGAAGCTTTCTTT | CASSPVGDTEAFF
TRBJ1-6 | many | - | TRBV20-1 | TGCAGTGCTAGCGAAGGGGAGTCACCCCTCCACTTT | CSASEGESPLHF
TRBJ2-5 | - | TRBD2 | TRBV24-1 | TGTGCCACCAGTGATGTCGGACTAGCGGGGGGTTTAGAGACCCAGTACTTC | CATSDVGLAGGLETQYF
TRBJ2-3 | - | TRBD1 | TRBV6-5 | TGTGCCAGCAGGCCCAGGGGGCTGACTGGCACAGATACGCAGTATTTT | CASRPRGLTGTDTQYF
TRBJ1-2 | few | - | TRBV20-1 | TGCAGTGCTAGAGGACAGGTACCAAACTATGGCTACACCTTC | CSARGQVPNYGYTF
TRBJ1-1 | many | - | TRBV29-1 | TGCAGCGTTGATTCTCCGGGCGGCAACACTGAAGCTTTCTTT | CSVDSPGGNTEAFF
TRBJ2-1 | many | - | TRBV7-3 | TGTGCCAGCAGCCCGAACAGGGCTGAGCAGTTCTTC | CASSPNRAEQFF
TRBJ2-7 | - | - | TRBV7-9 | TGTGCCAGCAGCTATAAAGATGGACGGGAGGAGACGTGGGGACACTACGAGCAGTACTTC | CASSYKDGREETWGHYEQYF
TRBJ2-7 | many | - | TRBV2 | TGTGCCAGCAGAAGACAGCTGGCGTCGGAGCAGTACTTC | CASRRQLASEQYF
TRBJ1-2 | - | - | TRBV11-3 | TGTGCCAGCAGCTCAGAGGGCAGCGGCTACACCTTC | CASSSEGSGYTF
TRBJ2-5 | - | - | TRBV20-1 | TGCAGTGCTAGAGACGGGGCCGTGGAGACCCAGTACTTC | CSARDGAVETQYF
TRBJ1-5 | - | - | TRBV12-3/TRBV12-4 | TGTGCCAGCAGTCTTGGGGCTGGGGGGAGTCAGCCCCAGCATTTT | CASSLGAGGSQPQHF
TRBJ1-1 | few | - | TRBV20-1 | TGCAGTGCTAGTAGACGGCTGAACACTGAAGCTTTCTTT | CSASRRLNTEAFF
TRBJ1-6 | many | - | TRBV28 | TGTGCCAGCAGCCCCGGGGGTTCACCCCTCCACTTT | CASSPGGSPLHF
TRBJ2-2 | few | - | TRBV7-9 | TGTGCCAGCAGCTTAGAAGTAGCGAGCACCGGGGAGCTGTTTTTT | CASSLEVASTGELFF
TRBJ2-7 | - | TRBD1 | TRBV2 | TGTGCCAGCGGGAGACAGGGGCGAGACGAGCAGTACTTC | CASGRQGRDEQYF
TRBJ2-3 | few | - | TRBV5-4 | TGTGCCAGCAGCGGAAAGGGGGGTACTAGCACAGATACGCAGTATTTT | CASSGKGGTSTDTQYF